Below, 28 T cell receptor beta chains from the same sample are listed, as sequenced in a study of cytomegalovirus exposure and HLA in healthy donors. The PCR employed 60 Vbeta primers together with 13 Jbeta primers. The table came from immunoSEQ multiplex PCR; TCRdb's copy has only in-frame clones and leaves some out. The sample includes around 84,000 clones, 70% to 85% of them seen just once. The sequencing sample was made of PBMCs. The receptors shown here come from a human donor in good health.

This CDR3 is CSAADRGYEQYF. The CDR3 bases are TGCAGCGCAGCGGACAGGGGTTACGAGCAGTACTTC. The rearrangement joins TRBV29-1 to TRBJ2-7; 9 nucleotides match TRBD1. Germline lookup yields CDR1 SQVTM and CDR2 ANQGSEA. The V and J ends lost 7 bases and 4 bases, in that order; junction bases with no gene match: 5. This CDR3 region has 12 residues.

The CDR3 here is CASSSPDTQYF. The CDR3 bases are TGTGCCAGCAGCAGCCCAGATACGCAGTATTTT. The chain couples TRBV5-6 to TRBJ2-3; D call uncertain. The length of the CDR3 is 11 residues. The V end was cut by 4 bases, the J end by 4 bases, with 4 bases between. Germline V gene sequence: CDR1 SGHDT, CDR2 YYEEEE.

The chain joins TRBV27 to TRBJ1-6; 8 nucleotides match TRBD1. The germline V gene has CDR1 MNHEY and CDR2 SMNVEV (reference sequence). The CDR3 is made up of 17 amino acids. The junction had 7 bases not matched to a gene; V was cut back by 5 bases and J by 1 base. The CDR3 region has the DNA TGTGCCAGCAGTCCCCGGGACAGGAGATCCTATAATTCACCCCTCCACTTT. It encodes CASSPRDRRSYNSPLHF.

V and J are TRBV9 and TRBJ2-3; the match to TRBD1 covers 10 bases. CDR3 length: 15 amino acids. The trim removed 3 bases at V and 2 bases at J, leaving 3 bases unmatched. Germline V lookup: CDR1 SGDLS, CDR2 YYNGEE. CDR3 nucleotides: TGTGCCAGCAGCGGACAGGGGGCAATCACAGATACGCAGTATTTT. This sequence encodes CASSGQGAITDTQYF.

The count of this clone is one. In DNA, the CDR3 is TGTGCCAGCAGCTTAGAGGGGGACAATTCACCCCTCCACTTT. Protein product: CASSLEGDNSPLHF. The chain couples TRBV7-2 to TRBJ1-6; D is possibly TRBD1 (6 bases). Trimming removed 1 base at V and 7 bases at J, with 8 bases between. The CDR3 contains 14 residues. Per germline, CDR1 SGHTA and CDR2 FQGNSA.

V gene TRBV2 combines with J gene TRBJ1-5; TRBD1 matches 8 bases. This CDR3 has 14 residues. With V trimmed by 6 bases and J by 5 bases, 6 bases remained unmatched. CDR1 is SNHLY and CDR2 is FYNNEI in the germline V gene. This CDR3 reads CASRPDREDQPQHF. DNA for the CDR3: TGTGCCAGCAGGCCGGACAGGGAGGATCAGCCCCAGCATTTT.

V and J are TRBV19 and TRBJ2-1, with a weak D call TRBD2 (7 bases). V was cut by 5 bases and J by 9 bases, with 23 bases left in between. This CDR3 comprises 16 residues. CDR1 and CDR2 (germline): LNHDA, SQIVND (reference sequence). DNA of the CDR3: TGTGCCAGTAGTGGGGGGGCTGGCAGGGCGACGAGTGAGCAGTTCTTC. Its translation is CASSGGAGRATSEQFF.

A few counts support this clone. CDR3: CASSRDSSYEQYF. CDR3 coding DNA: TGTGCCAGCAGCCGGGACAGCTCCTACGAGCAGTACTTC. The V and J genes are TRBV4-2 and TRBJ2-7; 7 bases agree with TRBD1. The CDR3 runs to 13 residues. The germline gives CDR1 LGHNA, CDR2 YNFKEQ. V lost 4 bases, J lost 0 bases, and 0 bases stayed unmatched.

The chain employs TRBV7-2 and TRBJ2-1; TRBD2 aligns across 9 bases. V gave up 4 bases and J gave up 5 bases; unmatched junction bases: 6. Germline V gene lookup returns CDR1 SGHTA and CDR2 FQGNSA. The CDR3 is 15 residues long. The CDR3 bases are TGTGCCAGCAGCTGGTCTAGCGGGGCTGACAATGAGCAGTTCTTC. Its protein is CASSWSSGADNEQFF. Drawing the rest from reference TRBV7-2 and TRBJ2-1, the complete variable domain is GAGVSQSPSNKVTEKGKDVELRCDPISGHTALYWYRQSLGQGLEFLIYFQGNSAPDKSGLPSDRFSAERTGGSVSTLTIQRTQQEDSAVYLCASSWSSGADNEQFFGPGTRLTVL.

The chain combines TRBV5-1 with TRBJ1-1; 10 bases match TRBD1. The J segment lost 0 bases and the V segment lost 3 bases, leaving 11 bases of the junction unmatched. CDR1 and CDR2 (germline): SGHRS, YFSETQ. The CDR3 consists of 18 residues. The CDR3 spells CASSSLPGTGALNTEAFF. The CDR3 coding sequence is TGCGCCAGCAGCTCTCTCCCGGGGACAGGGGCGTTGAACACTGAAGCTTTCTTT.

The CDR3 spells CAWSTGSHQPQHF. CDR3 in DNA: TGTGCCTGGAGTACAGGGTCGCATCAGCCCCAGCATTTT. This sequence joins TRBV30 and TRBJ1-5; maybe TRBD1 (6 bases). V lost 2 bases, J lost 5 bases, and 10 bases lay in between. CDR1 GTSNPN and CDR2 SVGIG come from the germline V gene (reference sequence). The CDR3 sequence is 13 residues long.

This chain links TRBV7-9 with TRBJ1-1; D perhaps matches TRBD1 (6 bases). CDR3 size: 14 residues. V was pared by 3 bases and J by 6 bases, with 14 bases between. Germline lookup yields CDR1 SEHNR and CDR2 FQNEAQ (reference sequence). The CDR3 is CASSLLNSGAEAFF. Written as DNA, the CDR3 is TGTGCCAGCAGCTTGCTCAACTCAGGGGCTGAAGCTTTCTTT.

CDR3 bases: TGCGCCAGCAGCCGAGGACAGAGCTCCTATAATTCACCCCTCCACTTT. This codes for CASSRGQSSYNSPLHF. The rearrangement links TRBV5-1 to TRBJ1-6; possibly TRBD1 for D (6 bases). The CDR3 is made up of 16 amino acids. Germline CDR1 is SGHRS and CDR2 is YFSETQ. The germline V and J ends were trimmed by 4 bases and 0 bases, with 11 bases remaining between them.

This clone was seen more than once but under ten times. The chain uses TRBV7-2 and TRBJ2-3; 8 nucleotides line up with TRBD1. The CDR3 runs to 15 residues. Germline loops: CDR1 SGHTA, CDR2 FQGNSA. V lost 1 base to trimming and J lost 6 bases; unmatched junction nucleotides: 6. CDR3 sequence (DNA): TGTGCCAGCAGCTTAGGTTACAGGGGGTCGGATACGCAGTATTTT. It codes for CASSLGYRGSDTQYF.

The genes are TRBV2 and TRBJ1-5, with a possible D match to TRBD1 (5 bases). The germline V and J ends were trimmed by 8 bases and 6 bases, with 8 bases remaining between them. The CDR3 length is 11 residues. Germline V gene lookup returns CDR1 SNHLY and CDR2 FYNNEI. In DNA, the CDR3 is TGTGCCAGCGGAAGGGGTCAGCCCCAGCATTTT. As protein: CASGRGQPQHF.

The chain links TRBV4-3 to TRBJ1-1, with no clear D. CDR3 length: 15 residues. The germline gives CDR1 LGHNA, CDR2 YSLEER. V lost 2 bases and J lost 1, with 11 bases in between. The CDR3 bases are TGCGCCAGCAGCCAAACATCAGGCAAGAACACTGAAGCTTTCTTT. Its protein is CASSQTSGKNTEAFF.

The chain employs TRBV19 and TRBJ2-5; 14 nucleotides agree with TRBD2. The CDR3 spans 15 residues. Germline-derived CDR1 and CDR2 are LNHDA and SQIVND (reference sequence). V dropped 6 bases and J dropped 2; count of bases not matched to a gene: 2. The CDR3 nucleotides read TGTGCCAGTAGGGGGACTAGCGGGGGACAAGAGACCCAGTACTTC. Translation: CASRGTSGGQETQYF.

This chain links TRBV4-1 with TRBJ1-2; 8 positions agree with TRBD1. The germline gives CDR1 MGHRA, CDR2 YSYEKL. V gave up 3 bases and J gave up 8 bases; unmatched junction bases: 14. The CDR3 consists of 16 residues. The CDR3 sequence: CASSHVTHGTGKGYTF. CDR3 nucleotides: TGCGCCAGCAGCCATGTAACCCATGGGACAGGTAAAGGCTACACCTTC.

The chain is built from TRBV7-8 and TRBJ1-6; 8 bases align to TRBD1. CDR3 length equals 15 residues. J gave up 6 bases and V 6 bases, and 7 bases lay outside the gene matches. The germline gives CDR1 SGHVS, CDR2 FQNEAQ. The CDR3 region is CASSNRTGSNSPLHF. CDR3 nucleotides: TGTGCCAGCAGTAACCGGACAGGGAGTAATTCACCCCTCCACTTT.

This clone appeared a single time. Here the CDR3 reads CASSLYRDTEAFF. The DNA for the CDR3 is TGTGCCAGCAGCTTGTACAGGGACACTGAAGCTTTCTTT. The V gene is TRBV5-4, the J gene TRBJ1-1, with D possibly TRBD1 on 6 matching bases. CDR1 SGHNT and CDR2 YYREEE come from the germline V gene (reference sequence). V dropped 1 base and J dropped 3 bases, with 7 bases sitting between them. The CDR3 is 13 residues long.

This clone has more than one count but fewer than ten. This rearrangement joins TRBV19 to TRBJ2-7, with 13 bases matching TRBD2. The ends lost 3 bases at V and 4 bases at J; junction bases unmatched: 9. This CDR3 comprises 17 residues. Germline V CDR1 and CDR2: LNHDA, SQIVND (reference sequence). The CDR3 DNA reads TGTGCCAGTAGTATCCGCGGGACTAGCGGGAAAGGGTACGAGCAGTACTTC. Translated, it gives CASSIRGTSGKGYEQYF.

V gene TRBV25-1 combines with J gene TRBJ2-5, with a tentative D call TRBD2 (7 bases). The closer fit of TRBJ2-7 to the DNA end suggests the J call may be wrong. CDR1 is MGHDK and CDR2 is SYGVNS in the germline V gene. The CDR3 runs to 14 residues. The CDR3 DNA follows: TGTGCCAGCAGTGAATGGGGGGGGCTGTACGAGCAGTACTTC. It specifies CASSEWGGLYEQYF.

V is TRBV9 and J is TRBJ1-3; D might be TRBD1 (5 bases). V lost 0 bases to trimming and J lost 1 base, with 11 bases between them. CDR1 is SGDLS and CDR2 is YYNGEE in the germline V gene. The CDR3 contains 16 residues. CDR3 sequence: CASSVVPDTSGNTIYF. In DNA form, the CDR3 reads TGTGCCAGCAGCGTAGTGCCGGACACTTCTGGAAACACCATATATTTT.

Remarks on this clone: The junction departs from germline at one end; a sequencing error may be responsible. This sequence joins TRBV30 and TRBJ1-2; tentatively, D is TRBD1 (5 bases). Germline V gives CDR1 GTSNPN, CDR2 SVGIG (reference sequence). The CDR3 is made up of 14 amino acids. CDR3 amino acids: CAWSRPPRQTRRVF. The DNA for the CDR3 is TGTGCCTGGAGTAGGCCCCCCAGACAGACCCGGCGTGTCTTC.

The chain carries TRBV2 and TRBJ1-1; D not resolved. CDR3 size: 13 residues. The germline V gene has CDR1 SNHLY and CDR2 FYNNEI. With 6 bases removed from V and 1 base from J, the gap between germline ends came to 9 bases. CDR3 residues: CASSGDGNTEAFF. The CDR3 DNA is TGTGCCAGCAGCGGTGATGGGAACACTGAAGCTTTCTTT.

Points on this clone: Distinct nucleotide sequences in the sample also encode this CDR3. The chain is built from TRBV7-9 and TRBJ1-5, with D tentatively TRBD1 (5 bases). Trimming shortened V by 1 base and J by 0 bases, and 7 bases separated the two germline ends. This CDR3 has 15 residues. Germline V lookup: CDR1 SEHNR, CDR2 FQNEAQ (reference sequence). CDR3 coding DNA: TGTGCCAGCAGCTTAGGGGGGGGTAGCAATCAGCCCCAGCATTTT. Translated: CASSLGGGSNQPQHF.

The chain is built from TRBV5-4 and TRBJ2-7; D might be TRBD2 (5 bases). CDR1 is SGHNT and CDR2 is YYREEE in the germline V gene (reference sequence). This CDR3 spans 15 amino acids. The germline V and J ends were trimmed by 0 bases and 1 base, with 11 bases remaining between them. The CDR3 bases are TGTGCCAGCAGCTTGGCCCGAGGGTTGTCCTACGAGCAGTACTTC. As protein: CASSLARGLSYEQYF.

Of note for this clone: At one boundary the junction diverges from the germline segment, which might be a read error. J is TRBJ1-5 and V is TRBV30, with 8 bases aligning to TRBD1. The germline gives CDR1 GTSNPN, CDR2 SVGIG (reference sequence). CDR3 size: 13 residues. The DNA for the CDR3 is TGTGCCTGGAGCCGGACAGGGTTTCAGCCCCAGAATTTT. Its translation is CAWSRTGFQPQNF.